The clone carrying this TCR beta chain was observed a handful of times. Its antigen is undetermined. These data come from a study of shared clonotypes between healthy human individuals. Study-level points and caveats: Few donors restricted represented genetic and exposure-history diversity. Compared with clonotypes that all four donors shared, non-shared clonotypes had lower generation probabilities. Deeper or shallower sequencing was expected to change how clonotypes are shared among donors.

Evenly divided among several immunoSEQ plates was the genomic DNA of each subset. Clones were read by immunoSEQ multiplex PCR, and TCRdb kept only the in-frame ones, dropping some. The sample has approximately 980,000 clones, approximately 80% seen once; the top ten hold about 1.5%. The J segment lost 4 bases and the V segment lost 5 bases, leaving 4 bases of the junction unmatched. The V gene's germline CDR1 is MNHEY and CDR2 SMNVEV (reference sequence). The CDR3 has 14 amino acids. The chain combines TRBV27 with TRBJ2-2; 7 bases fit TRBD1. Sequenced material: memory CD4+ T cells sorted from blood. Subset specified: CD45RA-negative fraction. The TCR sequence derives from a man younger than 35 in good health. CDR3 sequence reads: CASSRDRPTGELFF. The CDR3 DNA sequence: TGTGCCAGCAGTCGGGACAGACCCACCGGGGAGCTGTTTTTT.